This entry features one T cell receptor (beta chain) sequence. Mismatch with germline at one junction end may stem from a read error. TCRdb's table, derived via immunoSEQ multiplex PCR, lists solely in-frame clones and lacks some. Among about 490,000 clones listed, roughly 78% were seen once. The CDR3 consists of 15 residues. Germline CDR1 is SGDLS and CDR2 is YYNGEE. The entry originates in a study of shared clonotypes between healthy human individuals. This TCR came from a woman aged 40 to 50 in good health. Some clones in this sample may be carry-over from other donors' samples. The sample taken for sequencing was PBMCs. The chain recombines TRBV9 with TRBJ2-7, with 7 bases matching TRBD2. The last part of the DNA fits TRBJ2-1 better; the J call may be wrong. The CDR3 spells CAGSVLAGSYNEQFF. CDR3 sequence (DNA): TGTGCCGGCAGCGTTTTAGCGGGCTCCTACAATGAGCAGTTCTTC.